Presented here are 18 T cell receptor beta chains from one specimen sequenced in a study of T-cell reconstitution after alpha-beta-depleted transplantation in children. Unique molecular identifiers were used in preparing the TCRbeta library. TCRdb processed the PCR reads anew with MiXCR; each CDR3 protein has one entry. Counted here are about 160,000 distinct CDR3 sequences, around 10% occurring once; the ten biggest clones make up about 13%. The sequencing here drew on PBMCs, taken before TCRalphabeta/CD19-depleted stem cell transplant. The receptor source for this set is a boy aged 2 to 10 with acute myeloid leukemia, due to receive a stem cell transplant.

This clonotype showed up many times. The genes are TRBV9 and TRBJ2-3; 10 bases are shared with TRBD2. The CDR3 spans 18 residues. The J segment lost 0 bases and the V segment lost 3 bases, leaving 10 bases of the junction unmatched. Looked up from germline, CDR1 is SGDLS and CDR2 is YYNGEE. Written as DNA, the CDR3 is TGTGCCAGCAGCGCCCCCGGTAGCGGGGGGACGAGCACAGATACGCAGTATTTT. This translates into CASSAPGSGGTSTDTQYF.

This clonotype was counted ten times or more. The chain carries TRBV19 and TRBJ2-2; D remains unclear. Looked up from germline, CDR1 is LNHDA and CDR2 is SQIVND (reference sequence). Trimming cost V 5 bases and J 4 bases, with 11 bases left between them. CDR3 length equals 14 residues. CDR3 DNA: TGTGCCAGTAGTGAGTATCAGGCCACCGGGGAGCTGTTTTTT. Encoded protein: CASSEYQATGELFF.

Ten or more counts support this clonotype. The J gene is TRBJ2-1, the V gene TRBV29-1, with D unclear. Trimming removed 4 bases from V and 1 base from J, with 5 bases in between. From germline, CDR1 is SQVTM and CDR2 ANQGSEA. CDR3 length: 12 amino acids. The CDR3 DNA reads TGCAGCGTTGTACCTTCCTACAATGAGCAGTTCTTC. As protein: CSVVPSYNEQFF.

There are many counts of this clonotype. As DNA, the CDR3 is TGTGCCAGCAGCTCGGGGAGAGGGACTAGCTTCTATGAGCAGTTCTTC. It is translated as CASSSGRGTSFYEQFF. The chain employs TRBV7-2 and TRBJ2-1; 9 bases are shared with TRBD2. Germline CDR1 SGHTA, CDR2 FQGNSA. The CDR3 totals 16 residues. With 4 bases clipped from V and 8 bases from J, the junction kept 12 bases outside the gene matches.

At least ten counts were recorded for this clonotype. V is TRBV10-2 and J is TRBJ2-7; 8 nucleotides match TRBD2. Looked up from germline, CDR1 is WSHSY and CDR2 is SAAADI. The V segment lost 0 bases and the J segment 1 base; nucleotides outside the gene matches: 5. CDR3 length: 16 residues. CDR3 protein: CASSESTGTRSYEQYF. CDR3 DNA: TGCGCCAGCAGTGAGTCGACCGGGACTAGGTCCTACGAGCAGTACTTC.

This clonotype was counted many times. The J gene is TRBJ2-1, the V gene TRBV29-1; 11 nucleotides match TRBD2. The CDR3 runs to 15 residues. J lost 9 bases, V lost 4 bases, and 11 bases had no gene match. The germline gives CDR1 SQVTM, CDR2 ANQGSEA. As DNA, the CDR3 is TGCAGCGTTGTTTATAGCGGGAGGGGGCTGGGTGAGCAGTTCTTC. Its protein is CSVVYSGRGLGEQFF.

This clonotype appeared many times. V usage is TRBV5-1 and J usage is TRBJ1-3; D is uncertain. Germline V gene lookup returns CDR1 SGHRS and CDR2 YFSETQ. The CDR3 sequence is 16 residues long. Between the trimmed V and J ends, which lost 3 bases and 0 bases, there was a span of 13 bases. The CDR3 sequence is CASSSGQLLSGNTIYF. The DNA of the CDR3 is TGCGCCAGCAGCTCGGGTCAGCTACTCTCTGGAAACACCATATATTTT.

This clonotype was detected ten times or more. The V gene is TRBV20-1, the J gene TRBJ2-7; 7 nucleotides agree with TRBD2. V lost 3 bases and J lost 4; bases outside the gene matches: 15. CDR3 length: 16 residues. CDR1 and CDR2 from the germline V gene are DFQATT and SNEGSKA (reference sequence). CDR3 sequence: CSASLPASGRPYEQYF. The CDR3 DNA sequence: TGCAGTGCTAGTCTCCCCGCTAGCGGACGCCCTTACGAGCAGTACTTC.

This clonotype was found many times. V usage is TRBV20-1 and J usage is TRBJ2-2; the match to TRBD2 covers 9 bases. The CDR3 runs 14 residues. Germline loops: CDR1 DFQATT, CDR2 SNEGSKA (reference sequence). The V segment lost 3 bases and the J segment 5 bases; nucleotides outside the gene matches: 4. In DNA, the CDR3 is TGCAGTGCTAGGGGGCTAGCGGGAACCGGGGAGCTGTTTTTT. It specifies CSARGLAGTGELFF.

This clonotype was seen at least ten times. This sequence joins TRBV20-1 and TRBJ2-7; 7 bases are a match to TRBD1. Germline V gene data show CDR1 as DFQATT and CDR2 as SNEGSKA (reference sequence). Unmatched junction bases numbered 4, after V lost 3 bases and J lost 2 bases. The CDR3 runs 13 residues. The CDR3: CSASRQGAYEQYF. CDR3 in DNA: TGCAGTGCTAGCAGGCAGGGGGCCTACGAGCAGTACTTC.

This clonotype was picked up many times. The chain couples TRBV10-3 to TRBJ2-1; 12 bases match TRBD2. The V and J ends lost 2 bases and 6 bases, in that order; junction bases with no gene match: 14. Germline CDR1 reads ENHRY; CDR2 reads SYGVKD. CDR3 length: 19 residues. DNA of the CDR3: TGTGCCATCAGTGAGGGGCTAGCGGGAGGGCTGAGGGCCCGCAATGAGCAGTTCTTC. This encodes CAISEGLAGGLRARNEQFF.

This chain connects TRBV28 to TRBJ2-3, with 9 bases lining up with TRBD2. This CDR3 has 16 residues. Trimming cost V 2 bases and J 6 bases; bases outside gene matches: 9. The V gene's germline CDR1 is MDHEN and CDR2 SYDVKM. CDR3 loop: CASSLRLAGGGDTQYF. CDR3 coding DNA: TGTGCCAGCAGTTTACGCTTGGCGGGAGGGGGGGATACGCAGTATTTT.

This clonotype appeared many times. This chain links TRBV10-2 with TRBJ2-5, with D possibly TRBD2 on 6 matching bases. Per the germline V gene, CDR1 is WSHSY and CDR2 is SAAADI. This CDR3 comprises 13 residues. Trimming left V 5 bases short and J 2 bases short, with 9 bases between. CDR3 region: CASSLAIQETQYF. The CDR3 DNA follows: TGCGCCAGCAGTCTAGCGATTCAAGAGACCCAGTACTTC.

V gene TRBV10-3 combines with J gene TRBJ1-2; the D gene is possibly TRBD1 (6 bases). The V end was cut by 3 bases, the J end by 6 bases, with 8 bases between. The CDR3 is made up of 12 amino acids. Germline assignment: CDR1 ENHRY and CDR2 SYGVKD. The CDR3 loop is CAISDRGNGYTF. The DNA for the CDR3 is TGTGCCATCAGTGATAGGGGGAATGGCTACACCTTC.

This clonotype was seen repeatedly, ten times or more. The chain recombines TRBV9 with TRBJ1-1, with 8 positions matching TRBD1. The CDR3 consists of 16 residues. With 2 bases clipped from V and 7 bases from J, the junction kept 13 bases outside the gene matches. Germline values: CDR1 SGDLS, CDR2 YYNGEE. In nucleotides, the CDR3 is TGTGCCAGCAGCGTCACCCGAGACAGGGGTACCCTTGAAGCTTTCTTT. Protein sequence: CASSVTRDRGTLEAFF.

CDR3: CAWSPTSGTANTF. CDR3 nucleotides: TGTGCCTGGAGTCCGACCTCCGGGACAGCGAACACCTTC. The chain carries TRBV30 and TRBJ1-2, with TRBD1 identical over 7 bases. CDR1 is GTSNPN and CDR2 is SVGIG in the germline V gene (reference sequence). This CDR3 spans 13 amino acids. Trimming cost V 2 bases and J 12 bases; bases outside gene matches: 12.

The table lists this clonotype with a few counts. CDR3 loop: CASSFGTGGRGYTF. In DNA form, the CDR3 reads TGTGCCAGCAGTTTTGGGACAGGGGGCCGGGGCTACACCTTC. The chain recombines TRBV12-3 or TRBV12-4 with TRBJ1-2; 12 bases match TRBD1. After removal of 3 bases from V and 8 bases from J, the junction contained 4 bases not matched to a gene. The CDR3 spans 14 residues.

This clonotype has at least ten counts. The gene calls are TRBV12-3 or TRBV12-4 and TRBJ2-1; a weak D match, TRBD1 (7 bases). The CDR3 consists of 15 residues. V was clipped by 0 bases and J by 9 bases, with 15 bases between them. This chain's CDR3 is CASSLALEGAFEQFF. The CDR3 DNA reads TGTGCCAGCAGTTTAGCGCTGGAGGGGGCTTTTGAGCAGTTCTTC.